The next 12 T cell receptor beta chains were all read from a single sample in a study of OX40 agonist ivuxolimab in advanced cancers. The repertoire was sequenced with immunoSEQ multiplex PCR; TCRdb's copy has only in-frame clones and lacks some. The sample contains about 46,000 clones, approximately 91% of which appear only once. Sample: CD4+ or CD8+ T cells sorted from blood, taken in a trial of the OX40 agonist ivuxolimab. These TCRs come from an adult with an advanced solid tumor such as melanoma, head and neck, liver or kidney cancer.

This clone was counted only a few times. The genes are TRBV23-1 and TRBJ1-4; D gene uncertain. TRBV23-1 qualifies as an ORF whose function is uncertain. The CDR3 length is 14 residues. Trimming took off 7 bases at V and 8 bases at J, with 17 bases between the two ends. CDR3 sequence (DNA): TGCGCCAGCAATCCCTGCCTATTATTGGAAAAACTGTTTTTT. Protein sequence: CASNPCLLLEKLFF.

The rearrangement joins TRBV4-2 to TRBJ2-7; possible D gene TRBD1, 6 bases. Germline CDR1 reads LGHNA; CDR2 reads YNFKEQ. V lost 1 base, J lost 1 base, and 8 bases lay in between. The CDR3 consists of 14 residues. CDR3 in DNA: TGTGCCAGCAGCCAAGGTCAGGGGTCCTACGAGCAGTACTTC. This translates into CASSQGQGSYEQYF.

This clone appeared a single time. This chain joins TRBV29-1 and TRBJ2-3; the D gene is possibly TRBD1 (6 bases). This CDR3 has 12 residues. Germline V CDR1 and CDR2: SQVTM, ANQGSEA. Trimming took off 4 bases at V and 5 bases at J, with 10 bases between the two ends. The CDR3 DNA follows: TGCAGCGTTGTACAGGGTGGAGATACGCAGTATTTT. Translating it yields CSVVQGGDTQYF.

The chain carries TRBV7-3 and TRBJ2-3; 10 positions agree with TRBD2. CDR3 length: 20 residues. Unmatched junction bases numbered 17, after V lost 0 bases and J lost 5 bases. Germline CDR1 SGHTA, CDR2 FQGTGA. This CDR3 reads CASSLTFSSRSGRVVDTQYF. The CDR3 DNA sequence: TGTGCCAGCAGCTTAACGTTCTCCTCTCGCAGCGGGAGGGTGGTAGATACGCAGTATTTT.

The chain couples TRBV7-3 to TRBJ1-5; 7 bases are a match to TRBD1. Germline V gene data show CDR1 as SGHTA and CDR2 as FQGTGA. The CDR3 spans 18 residues. Losses at the gene ends were 3 bases for V and 0 bases for J; bases not matched to a gene: 11. The CDR3 sequence: CASSLGGQDHLSNQPQHF. The CDR3 DNA reads as TGTGCCAGCAGCTTGGGTGGACAGGACCACCTTAGCAATCAGCCCCAGCATTTT.

The chain combines TRBV5-1 with TRBJ2-7; D perhaps matches TRBD2 (7 bases). This CDR3 comprises 14 residues. The germline gives CDR1 SGHRS, CDR2 YFSETQ. Trimming removed 3 bases at V and 3 bases at J, with 13 bases between. For the CDR3, the DNA is TGCGCCAGCAGCTCCGTGGGGGGGCTCTACGAGCAGTACTTC. Its translation: CASSSVGGLYEQYF. The full variable domain, in which reference TRBV5-1 and TRBJ2-7 provide the parts outside the CDR3, is KAGVTQTPRYLIKTRGQQVTLSCSPISGHRSVSWYQQTPGQGLQFLFEYFSETQRNKGNFPGRFSGRQFSNSRSEMNVSTLELGDSALYLCASSSVGGLYEQYFGPGTRLTVT.

The chain couples TRBV4-1 to TRBJ2-6; D gene uncertain. The CDR3 sequence is 16 residues long. Between the trimmed V and J ends, which lost 1 base and 2 bases, there was a span of 9 bases. The germline V gene encodes CDR1 MGHRA and CDR2 YSYEKL. Here the CDR3 reads CASSQVAETGANVLTF. The CDR3 nucleotides are TGCGCCAGCAGCCAAGTGGCAGAGACTGGGGCCAACGTCCTGACTTTC.

As to this clone: Germline is not matched at one junction end, which may reflect a read error. The chain joins TRBV7-7 to TRBJ2-3; 14 bases are shared with TRBD2. Germline V gene sequence: CDR1 SSHAT, CDR2 FNYEAQ (reference sequence). CDR3 size: 15 residues. CDR3 in DNA: TGTGCTAGCAGCCCGGGACTAGCGGGAGCAGATACGCAGTATTTT. Protein sequence: CASSPGLAGADTQYF.

This chain connects TRBV10-3 to TRBJ2-5; 8 positions agree with TRBD1. The V and J ends lost 0 bases and 5 bases, in that order; junction bases with no gene match: 8. The CDR3 loop spans 16 amino acids. Germline loops: CDR1 ENHRY, CDR2 SYGVKD. The CDR3 here is CAISESWQGARETQYF. For the CDR3, the DNA is TGTGCCATCAGTGAGTCGTGGCAGGGGGCGCGGGAGACCCAGTACTTC.

The chain carries TRBV7-9 and TRBJ1-1, with D perhaps matching TRBD1 (6 bases). Germline loops: CDR1 SEHNR, CDR2 FQNEAQ (reference sequence). Trimming stripped 8 bases from V and 7 bases from J, with 11 bases between. This CDR3 comprises 11 residues. CDR3 residues: CASRLQGEAFF. The CDR3 region has the DNA TGTGCCAGCCGTTTACAGGGTGAAGCTTTCTTT.

The chain recombines TRBV7-9 with TRBJ2-5; unclear D gene. The end of the DNA aligns better with TRBJ2-7, so the J call may be wrong. CDR1 is SEHNR, CDR2 FQNEAQ, per germline (reference sequence). The CDR3 totals 16 residues. The CDR3 coding sequence is TGTGCCAGCAGCTTCGAGTTTCCCGCCATCTCCTACGAGCAGTACTTC. This sequence encodes CASSFEFPAISYEQYF.

The chain employs TRBV9 and TRBJ2-5; 9 bases are a match to TRBD2. V was clipped by 0 bases and J by 1 base; unmatched bases: 4. CDR3 length: 16 residues. CDR1 is SGDLS, CDR2 YYNGEE, per germline. This CDR3 reads CASSVGAGGLQETQYF. The CDR3 DNA reads as TGTGCCAGCAGCGTAGGAGCGGGGGGCCTCCAAGAGACCCAGTACTTC.